Below are 25 T cell receptor beta chains sequenced from a single sample in a study of graft-versus-host responses after intestinal transplantation. Their recognized antigens are unknown. Only in-frame clones appear in the TCRdb table, and some are missing; sequencing was by immunoSEQ multiplex PCR. The repertoire holds approximately 130,000 clones, with more than 80% as singletons. This material consisted of unstimulated CD4+ T cells sorted from spleen or lymph node cells, taken before intestinal transplant. The receptors derive from a human donor who received an intestinal transplant.

The V call is TRBV6-1, the J call TRBJ1-2; no firm D call. Looked up from germline, CDR1 is MNHNS and CDR2 is SASEGT. The length of the CDR3 is 13 residues. V lost 1 base, J lost 5 bases, and 8 bases lay in between. CDR3 bases: TGTGCCAGCAGTGAAGACGGGCTGTATGGCTACACCTTC. It specifies CASSEDGLYGYTF.

The chain combines TRBV6-5 with TRBJ2-7, with D perhaps matching TRBD1 or TRBD2 (5 bases each). CDR1 and CDR2 (germline): MNHEY, SVGAGI. Trimming pared 7 bases from V and 2 bases from J, leaving 15 bases between. The CDR3 sequence is 14 residues long. The CDR3: CASKPGPLTYEQYF. CDR3 sequence (DNA): TGTGCCAGCAAACCGGGACCCCTTACCTACGAGCAGTACTTC.

This chain joins TRBV9 and TRBJ2-5, with D possibly being TRBD2 (6 bases). The germline V gene encodes CDR1 SGDLS and CDR2 YYNGEE. Trimming cost V 2 bases and J 5 bases, with 19 bases left between them. The CDR3 loop spans 16 amino acids. Written as DNA, the CDR3 is TGTGCCAGCAGCGTCCATCGGCCGGGGGTAGGGGAGACCCAGTACTTC. Translation: CASSVHRPGVGETQYF.

The chain carries TRBV6-1 and TRBJ1-2; tentative D call: TRBD1 (6 bases). The CDR3 extends over 14 amino acids. V was clipped by 6 bases and J by 5 bases, with 16 bases between them. Germline V CDR1 and CDR2: MNHNS, SASEGT. CDR3 loop: CASRSTGLRYGYTF. The CDR3 nucleotides are TGTGCCAGCAGGTCGACAGGTCTTAGGTATGGCTACACCTTC.

The rearrangement uses TRBV30 and TRBJ2-5; the match to TRBD2 covers 8 bases. V was pared by 3 bases and J by 4 bases, with 10 bases of the junction left unmatched. Germline V gene lookup returns CDR1 GTSNPN and CDR2 SVGIG (reference sequence). CDR3 length: 15 amino acids. The CDR3 protein is CAWSVGTGRGETQYF. As DNA, the CDR3 is TGTGCCTGGAGCGTAGGGACCGGGAGGGGAGAGACCCAGTACTTC.

The rearrangement uses TRBV15 and TRBJ1-1; D not resolved. The germline CDR1 and CDR2 sequences are LNHNV and YYDKDF (reference sequence). The CDR3 is made up of 14 amino acids. Trimming pared 0 bases from V and 7 bases from J, leaving 12 bases between. The DNA of the CDR3 is TGTGCCACCAGCAGAGATCAACGGACCATTGAAGCTTTCTTT. It encodes CATSRDQRTIEAFF. The variable domain in full, completed from reference TRBV15 and TRBJ1-1, reads DAMVIQNPRYQVTQFGKPVTLSCSQTLNHNVMYWYQQKSSQAPKLLFHYYDKDFNNEADTPDNFQSRRPNTSFCFLDIRSPGLGDTAMYLCATSRDQRTIEAFFGQGTRLTVV.

The genes are TRBV5-1 and TRBJ2-5; D may be TRBD1 (8 bases). Germline values: CDR1 SGHRS, CDR2 YFSETQ. With 3 bases removed from V and 3 bases from J, the gap between germline ends came to 12 bases. This CDR3 is built from 14 residues. CDR3 nucleotides: TGCGCCAGCAGCTGGGGGGGACAGGAAGAGACCCAGTACTTC. Translated, it gives CASSWGGQEETQYF.

This chain joins TRBV18 and TRBJ1-1; 8 bases line up with TRBD1. CDR1 is KGHSH and CDR2 is LQKENI in the germline V gene. The CDR3 length is 17 residues. The trim removed 8 bases at V and 1 base at J, leaving 15 bases unmatched. The CDR3 DNA reads as TGTGCCAGCACCGACCAACTGGCAGGGGGCGGGAACACTGAAGCTTTCTTT. Protein sequence: CASTDQLAGGGNTEAFF.

The chain is built from TRBV5-1 and TRBJ1-1; no clear D. Germline V lookup: CDR1 SGHRS, CDR2 YFSETQ. Trimming took 2 bases from V and 3 from J, leaving 8 bases between them. The CDR3 totals 13 residues. The CDR3 loop is CASSFQVYTEAFF. Here the CDR3 DNA reads TGCGCCAGCAGCTTTCAGGTTTACACTGAAGCTTTCTTT.

The V and J genes are TRBV2 and TRBJ1-5; D perhaps matches TRBD1 (6 bases). Germline values: CDR1 SNHLY, CDR2 FYNNEI. V lost 3 bases and J lost 1, with 10 bases in between. The CDR3 runs to 15 residues. This CDR3 reads CASSDRGLSNQPQHF. Written as DNA, the CDR3 is TGTGCCAGCAGTGATAGGGGGTTGAGCAATCAGCCCCAGCATTTT. Using reference TRBV2 and TRBJ1-5 for the parts outside the CDR3, the full variable domain is EPEVTQTPSHQVTQMGQEVILRCVPISNHLYFYWYRQILGQKVEFLVSFYNNEISEKSEIFDDQFSVERPDGSNFTLKIRSTKLEDSAMYFCASSDRGLSNQPQHFGDGTRLSIL.

The genes are TRBV6-6 and TRBJ2-3, with D maybe TRBD2 (5 bases). Trimming took 6 bases from V and 4 from J, leaving 17 bases between them. In germline, CDR1 is MNHNY, CDR2 SVGAGI (reference sequence). This CDR3 spans 15 amino acids. The CDR3 DNA reads TGTGCCAGCAGCGACTCCGGGGAACGGTCAGATACGCAGTATTTT. It encodes CASSDSGERSDTQYF.

The rearrangement uses TRBV7-9 and TRBJ1-5; 8 positions match TRBD1. The length of the CDR3 is 15 residues. J lost 7 bases, V lost 5 bases, and 10 bases had no gene match. In germline, CDR1 is SEHNR, CDR2 FQNEAQ (reference sequence). CDR3 DNA sequence: TGTGCCAGCAGCGATGGGACAGGTAAAGTCCAGCCCCAGCATTTT. The encoded protein is CASSDGTGKVQPQHF.

V usage is TRBV5-1 and J usage is TRBJ2-7; D gene unclear. The CDR3 has 13 amino acids. Trimming stripped 5 bases from V and 3 bases from J, with 12 bases between. CDR1 is SGHRS, CDR2 YFSETQ, per germline. The CDR3 sequence is CASRMVPSYEQYF. CDR3 nucleotide sequence: TGCGCCAGCAGGATGGTCCCGAGCTACGAGCAGTACTTC.

This clone has just one count. The chain carries TRBV6-1 and TRBJ1-5, with 7 bases identical to TRBD1. The CDR3 is 13 residues long. Trimming cost V 4 bases and J 4 bases; bases outside gene matches: 1. CDR1 MNHNS and CDR2 SASEGT come from the germline V gene. The CDR3 DNA is TGTGCCAGCAGTGTCAGGGGGAATCAGCCCCAGCATTTT. It encodes CASSVRGNQPQHF.

This sequence joins TRBV15 and TRBJ1-2; 8 bases are a match to TRBD1. There are 16 residues in the CDR3. Germline lookup yields CDR1 LNHNV and CDR2 YYDKDF (reference sequence). Trimming cost V 0 bases and J 2 bases; bases outside gene matches: 5. The CDR3 DNA is TGTGCCACCAGCAGAGATCCGACAGGGGTCAACTATGGCTACACCTTC. Translated, it gives CATSRDPTGVNYGYTF.

This clone showed up just once. The chain carries TRBV7-4 and TRBJ1-4, with D possibly being TRBD1 (6 bases). Deletions cut 3 bases from V and 4 bases from J, with 15 bases between. Germline assignment: CDR1 SGHVT and CDR2 SQSDAQ. The CDR3 is 16 amino acids. CDR3 sequence reads: CASSFCTDSVNEKLFF. For the CDR3, the DNA is TGTGCCAGCAGCTTCTGCACGGACAGCGTTAATGAAAAACTGTTTTTT.

V usage is TRBV10-3 and J usage is TRBJ1-5; D is unclear. Trimming shortened V by 0 bases and J by 4 bases, and 7 bases separated the two germline ends. Per germline, CDR1 ENHRY and CDR2 SYGVKD. This CDR3 is 14 amino acids long. The CDR3 here is CAISESLGNQPQHF. The CDR3 region has the DNA TGTGCCATCAGTGAGTCGTTAGGGAATCAGCCCCAGCATTTT.

The chain carries TRBV7-9 and TRBJ1-6, with 9 bases lining up with TRBD1. The CDR3 consists of 16 residues. Losses at the gene ends were 4 bases for V and 0 bases for J; bases not matched to a gene: 1. Germline lookup yields CDR1 SEHNR and CDR2 FQNEAQ (reference sequence). The CDR3 loop reads CASSSQGASYNSPLHF. The DNA of the CDR3 is TGTGCCAGCAGCTCACAGGGGGCCTCCTATAATTCACCCCTCCACTTT.

The chain combines TRBV5-1 with TRBJ2-1; no clear D. From germline, CDR1 is SGHRS and CDR2 YFSETQ. The V end was cut by 5 bases, the J end by 9 bases, with 12 bases between. This CDR3 comprises 12 residues. In DNA, the CDR3 is TGCGCCAGCAGGACGAGTATAACTGAGCAGTTCTTC. It encodes CASRTSITEQFF.

This clone was found once. The chain recombines TRBV2 with TRBJ1-2; D is undetermined. Looked up from germline, CDR1 is SNHLY and CDR2 is FYNNEI. The CDR3 totals 13 residues. V lost 4 bases, J lost 1 base, and 7 bases lay in between. CDR3 nucleotides: TGTGCCAGCAGTGGGCAGAATAACTATGGCTACACCTTC. It is translated as CASSGQNNYGYTF. The complete variable domain, with remaining parts taken from reference TRBV2 and TRBJ1-2, reads EPEVTQTPSHQVTQMGQEVILRCVPISNHLYFYWYRQILGQKVEFLVSFYNNEISEKSEIFDDQFSVERPDGSNFTLKIRSTKLEDSAMYFCASSGQNNYGYTFGSGTRLTVV.

The CDR3 DNA sequence: TGTGCCAGCAGTTACAGGACAGCCAATCAGCCCCAGCATTTT. Translated: CASSYRTANQPQHF. This chain joins TRBV6-5 and TRBJ1-5; D perhaps matches TRBD1 (6 bases). V lost 2 bases, J lost 3 bases, and 8 bases lay in between. The CDR3 sequence is 14 residues long. Germline V CDR1 and CDR2: MNHEY, SVGAGI.

The chain joins TRBV5-4 to TRBJ1-1; D ambiguous. The CDR3 contains 14 residues. The V end lost 0 bases, the J end lost 1 base, and 7 bases lay between the germline ends. CDR1 is SGHNT, CDR2 YYREEE, per germline (reference sequence). CDR3 sequence reads: CASSLDSQNTEAFF. The CDR3 region has the DNA TGTGCCAGCAGCTTGGACAGCCAGAACACTGAAGCTTTCTTT.

V and J are TRBV7-9 and TRBJ2-1; D might be TRBD2 (6 bases). Germline V CDR1 and CDR2: SEHNR, FQNEAQ (reference sequence). Between the trimmed V and J ends, which lost 1 base and 5 bases, there was a span of 15 bases. The CDR3 covers 16 residues. CDR3 in amino acids: CASSLGGAGMNNEQFF. DNA of the CDR3: TGTGCCAGCAGCTTAGGCGGGGCGGGGATGAACAATGAGCAGTTCTTC.

This clone appeared once. DNA of the CDR3: TGTGCCAGCAGCCCACGGACAGGGGGGAAATACGAGCAGTACTTC. This gives the protein CASSPRTGGKYEQYF. This sequence joins TRBV7-9 and TRBJ2-7; 10 bases match TRBD1. The CDR3 sequence is 15 residues long. Germline V lookup: CDR1 SEHNR, CDR2 FQNEAQ (reference sequence). After removal of 5 bases from V and 4 bases from J, the junction contained 8 bases not matched to a gene.

V usage is TRBV11-2 and J usage is TRBJ2-7; 8 bases line up with TRBD2. Germline V gene data show CDR1 as SGHAT and CDR2 as FQNNGV. Trimming took 6 bases from V and 5 from J; bases not matched to a gene: 9. The CDR3 covers 14 residues. Here the CDR3 DNA reads TGTGCCAGCAGGTCGGGGGGGGGCGTGGACGAGCAGTACTTC. This sequence encodes CASRSGGGVDEQYF.